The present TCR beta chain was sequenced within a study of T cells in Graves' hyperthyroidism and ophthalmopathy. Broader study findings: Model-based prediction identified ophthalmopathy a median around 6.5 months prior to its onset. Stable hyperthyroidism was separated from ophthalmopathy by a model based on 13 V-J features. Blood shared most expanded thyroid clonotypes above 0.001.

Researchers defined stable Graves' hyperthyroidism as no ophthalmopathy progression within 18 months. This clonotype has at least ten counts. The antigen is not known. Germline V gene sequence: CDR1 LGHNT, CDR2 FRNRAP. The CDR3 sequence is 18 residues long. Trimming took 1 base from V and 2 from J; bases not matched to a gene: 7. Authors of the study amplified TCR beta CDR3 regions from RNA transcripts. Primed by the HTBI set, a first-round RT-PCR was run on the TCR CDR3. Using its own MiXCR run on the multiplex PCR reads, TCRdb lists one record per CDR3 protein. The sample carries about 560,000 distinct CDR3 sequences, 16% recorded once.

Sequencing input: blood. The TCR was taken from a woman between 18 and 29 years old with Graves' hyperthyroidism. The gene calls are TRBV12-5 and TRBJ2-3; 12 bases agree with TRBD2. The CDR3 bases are TGTGCTAGTGGTTTGGCCAGACTAGCGGGGGCCCCCACAGATACGCAGTATTTT. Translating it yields CASGLARLAGAPTDTQYF.